The text below deals with one T cell receptor (beta chain). Its antigen is not known. The time point was: newly diagnosed GD, antithyroid drugs for less than 3 months. Generation of the TCR library employed RNA extracted from PBMCs. CDR3 length equals 14 residues. The germline V gene has CDR1 SGHNT and CDR2 YYREEE (reference sequence). The germline V and J ends were trimmed by 4 bases and 4 bases, with 11 bases remaining between them. To make TCR beta libraries, researchers used iRepertoire HTBI primers and Arm-PCR of CDR3 regions. MiXCR was run by TCRdb on the multiplex PCR reads, yielding one entry per CDR3 protein. The data hold around 250,000 distinct CDR3 sequences, with more than 15% observed a single time. The data belong to a study of regulatory T cells in long-lasting Graves disease. Across the study: The study enrolled newly diagnosed Graves' patients on antithyroid drugs under 3 months. Study findings and constraints: Persistent disease exhibited a predilection for TRBV28, TRBJ1-2 and TRBJ2-5.

The same specimen was also included in a second study, on T cells in Graves' hyperthyroidism and ophthalmopathy. Per that study: A first-round RT-PCR of the TCR CDR3 used the HTBI primer set. The blood repertoire included most of the expanded thyroid clonotypes above 0.001.

This clonotype was sampled from a woman in her twenties or thirties with Graves disease. The chain carries TRBV5-4 and TRBJ1-4; D might be TRBD1 (5 bases). The specimen comprised peripheral blood mononuclear cells (PBMCs), sampled at new diagnosis, from a patient treated with antithyroid drugs. Here the CDR3 reads CASSVTVSNEKLFF. As DNA, the CDR3 is TGTGCCAGCAGCGTGACAGTCAGTAATGAAAAACTGTTTTTT.